The present T cell receptor (beta chain) was sequenced within a study of shared clonotypes between healthy human individuals. Trimming pared 3 bases from V and 7 bases from J, leaving 6 bases between. Germline assignment: CDR1 MNHNS and CDR2 SASEGT. This CDR3 comprises 11 residues. Sequencing was performed with immunoSEQ multiplex PCR; in TCRdb, only in-frame clones are kept and a portion is missing. The sample holds around 2,000,000 clones, about 95% seen once. CD45RO-negative, CCR7-selected cells formed the naive CD8 fraction, which excluded terminally differentiated effector memory CD45RA+ cells. In its sample, this clone was seen once.

This TCR was recovered from a young man in good health. The sequenced material came from naive CD8+ T cells sorted from blood. The V gene is TRBV6-1, the J gene TRBJ1-1; D remains ambiguous. CDR3 amino acids: CASSEWGEAFF. CDR3 in DNA: TGTGCCAGCAGTGAGTGGGGTGAAGCTTTCTTT.